The 11 T cell receptor beta chains listed next were all sequenced from one sample in a study of identical twins (dated by TCRdb to the mid-2010s). The library was made by 5' RACE. The sample was run on an Illumina HiSeq 2000. TCRdb passed the public sequencing reads through fastp at Q25 and MiXCR, retaining productive beta sequences. A single entry per CDR3 protein holds the most common genes and DNA from its merged rows. In this sample the table shows around 670,000 distinct CDR3 sequences, around 6% of which occur a single time. Jointly, the top ten make up about 1.8% of the sample. The sequenced sample consisted of naive T cells sorted from blood. Reading the label with the study, this specimen's cell subset or site is: cells isolated with a human naive T-cell isolation kit. The receptors stem from a man in his late teens or twenties in good health.

With regard to this clonotype: It may be a read error: a sequence one base away is much more abundant. The chain couples TRBV9 to TRBJ1-2, with D possibly being TRBD1 (6 bases). The CDR3 length is 14 residues. Germline V gene sequence: CDR1 SGDLS, CDR2 YYNGEE. CDR3 DNA: TGTGCCAGCAGTGCCCCGGGACATCGGTATGGCTACATCTTC. It translates to CASSAPGHRYGYIF.

This clonotype was detected many times. The gene calls are TRBV12-3 or TRBV12-4 and TRBJ2-1; either TRBD1 or TRBD2 may supply D (5 bases each). This CDR3 has 15 amino acids. V shed 6 bases and J shed 4 bases, with 16 bases lying between them. CDR3 DNA: TGTGCCAGCAGCCTGGGACGAAAGGGTTACAATGAGCAGTTCTTC. Its translation is CASSLGRKGYNEQFF.

The chain has TRBV30 and TRBJ2-7, with D perhaps matching TRBD1 (6 bases). The CDR3 length is 17 residues. Per the germline V gene, CDR1 is GTSNPN and CDR2 is SVGIG (reference sequence). Trimming pared 5 bases from V and 0 bases from J, leaving 23 bases between. The CDR3 nucleotides read TGTGCCTGGCGATCGGCCTCTTACCGGGACAACTCCTACGAGCAGTACTTC. It yields the protein CAWRSASYRDNSYEQYF. The full variable domain, rest sourced from reference TRBV30 and TRBJ2-7, is SQTIHQWPATLVQPVGSPLSLECTVEGTSNPNLYWYRQAAGRGLQLLFYSVGIGQISSEVPQNLSASRPQDRQFILSSKKLLLSDSGFYLCAWRSASYRDNSYEQYFGPGTRLTVT.

The chain uses TRBV5-6 and TRBJ2-1; D is perhaps TRBD1 or TRBD2 (5 bases each). The CDR3 is 16 residues long. Germline CDR1 reads SGHDT; CDR2 reads YYEEEE. Trimming took off 2 bases at V and 3 bases at J, with 15 bases between the two ends. The CDR3 region has the DNA TGTGCCAGCAGCTTACCTACGGGACCGAGCTACAATGAGCAGTTCTTC. It yields the protein CASSLPTGPSYNEQFF.

This clonotype was recorded at least ten times. The V gene is TRBV5-1, the J gene TRBJ2-5; the D gene is possibly TRBD1 (6 bases). Germline assignment: CDR1 SGHRS and CDR2 YFSETQ. The CDR3 is 14 residues long. V lost 0 bases, J lost 2 bases, and 8 bases lay in between. The CDR3 DNA reads as TGCGCCAGCAGCTTGGCAGGACAGCAAGAGACCCAGTACTTC. Its protein is CASSLAGQQETQYF. The whole variable domain, remainder taken from reference TRBV5-1 and TRBJ2-5, is KAGVTQTPRYLIKTRGQQVTLSCSPISGHRSVSWYQQTPGQGLQFLFEYFSETQRNKGNFPGRFSGRQFSNSRSEMNVSTLELGDSALYLCASSLAGQQETQYFGPGTRLLVL.

This clonotype was picked up many times. The CDR3 nucleotides read TGTGCCAGCAGTTCCCTGACAGACGAGCAGTACTTC. This codes for CASSSLTDEQYF. The chain has TRBV12-3 or TRBV12-4 and TRBJ2-7, with TRBD1 as a possible D gene (5 bases). CDR3 length: 12 amino acids. The V end was cut by 4 bases, the J end by 5 bases, with 9 bases between.

This clonotype was counted at least ten times. The J gene is TRBJ2-3, the V gene TRBV20-1; the match to TRBD2 covers 16 bases. The CDR3 totals 16 residues. Per the germline V gene, CDR1 is DFQATT and CDR2 is SNEGSKA (reference sequence). The V gene end was trimmed by 6 bases and the J gene end by 4 bases; junction bases not matched to a gene: 7. The CDR3 DNA follows: TGCAGTGCGACCGGGACTAGCGGGAGGGAAGCAGATACGCAGTATTTT. Translated: CSATGTSGREADTQYF.

This clonotype was counted many times. The rearrangement links TRBV5-1 to TRBJ1-1; D is possibly TRBD1 (6 bases). This CDR3 region has 14 residues. CDR1 and CDR2 from the germline V gene are SGHRS and YFSETQ. V shed 0 bases and J shed 4 bases, with 10 bases lying between them. The CDR3 reads CASSLERGGTEAFF. The CDR3 region has the DNA TGCGCCAGCAGCTTGGAGAGGGGGGGCACTGAAGCTTTCTTT.

This sequence joins TRBV28 and TRBJ2-3, with D uncertain. V was clipped by 5 bases and J by 4 bases, with 22 bases between them. CDR1 is MDHEN and CDR2 is SYDVKM in the germline V gene. The CDR3 length is 17 residues. CDR3 coding DNA: TGTGCCAGCAGTCCCCCCCGGCAGGTCGCCGGTTCAGATACGCAGTATTTT. Protein sequence: CASSPPRQVAGSDTQYF.

There are a few counts of this clonotype. This sequence joins TRBV21-1 and TRBJ2-1; TRBD2 is the table's D call and was not checked against the DNA. TRBV21-1 is given as a pseudogene. The CDR3 covers 20 residues. CDR3 residues: CASRQRVRGRSHYSYNEQFF. The CDR3 DNA is TGTGCCAGCAGGCAAAGGGTTCGCGGGAGATCCCATTACTCCTACAATGAGCAGTTCTTC.

There are a few counts of this clonotype. The rearrangement joins TRBV7-9 to TRBJ2-3; D unclear. The CDR3 consists of 15 residues. Germline lookup yields CDR1 SEHNR and CDR2 FQNEAQ (reference sequence). Trimming cost V 1 base and J 4 bases, with 12 bases left between them. The CDR3 DNA sequence: TGTGCCAGCAGCTTAGGAGGACCAGTTGCAGATACGCAGTATTTT. Translated: CASSLGGPVADTQYF.